The 7 T cell receptor beta chains below come from one sample, sequenced in a study of T cell responses to AZD1222 COVID-19 vaccine. Assay used: immunoSEQ multiplex PCR; TCRdb lists only in-frame clones, some missing. The sample holds some 90,000 clones; about 90% are singletons and the top ten take roughly 5.6%. The sample in question was peripheral blood, obtained on day 0 of MenACWY control vaccination. These receptors were obtained from an adult in good health.

This rearrangement joins TRBV18 to TRBJ2-5; 8 bases line up with TRBD1. Germline CDR1 KGHSH, CDR2 LQKENI. The CDR3 loop spans 15 amino acids. V shed 3 bases and J 5 bases; nucleotides not matched to a gene: 8. CDR3 bases: TGTGCCAGCTCACCCCAGACAGGGGCCGGGGAGACCCAGTACTTC. It specifies CASSPQTGAGETQYF.

V and J are TRBV5-1 and TRBJ1-4; TRBD1 aligns across 7 bases. Germline V lookup: CDR1 SGHRS, CDR2 YFSETQ. This CDR3 is built from 14 residues. Trimming removed 2 bases from V and 5 bases from J; junction bases left unmatched: 3. CDR3 region: CASSLRQGNEKLFF. The DNA of the CDR3 is TGCGCCAGCAGCTTACGACAGGGCAATGAAAAACTGTTTTTT.

This chain uses TRBV7-6 with TRBJ2-5; 10 bases line up with TRBD1. CDR3 size: 15 residues. The germline V gene has CDR1 SGHVS and CDR2 FNYEAQ. The trim removed 4 bases at V and 4 bases at J, leaving 6 bases unmatched. The CDR3 loop reads CASSYGQGVGETQYF. In DNA form, the CDR3 reads TGTGCCAGCAGCTACGGACAGGGGGTAGGAGAGACCCAGTACTTC.

In its sample, this clone was seen a few times. The chain employs TRBV6-5 and TRBJ1-2; D gene ambiguous. The CDR3 covers 15 residues. The V end was cut by 8 bases, the J end by 2 bases, with 18 bases between. Germline V gene lookup returns CDR1 MNHEY and CDR2 SVGAGI. The CDR3 nucleotides are TGTGCCAGCTTTACACGCGGGGTGACCAACTATGGCTACACCTTC. Translation gives CASFTRGVTNYGYTF.

This clone was recorded once. The chain links TRBV28 to TRBJ1-4, with TRBD1 matching 9 bases. J was trimmed by 4 bases and V by 7 bases; bases with no gene match: 7. Per the germline V gene, CDR1 is MDHEN and CDR2 is SYDVKM. The CDR3 length is 15 residues. The CDR3 loop reads CASITGGAGNEKLFF. The CDR3, as DNA: TGTGCCAGCATCACAGGGGGCGCCGGTAATGAAAAACTGTTTTTT.

CDR3 protein: CASMGGSRYEQYF. Written as DNA, the CDR3 is TGTGCCAGCATGGGGGGGAGTAGGTACGAGCAGTACTTC. V gene TRBV27 combines with J gene TRBJ2-7; 7 nucleotides line up with TRBD2. V lost 7 bases to trimming and J lost 4 bases; unmatched junction nucleotides: 7. The CDR3 has 13 residues. The germline V gene encodes CDR1 MNHEY and CDR2 SMNVEV (reference sequence).

The chain's CDR3 is CASGSSGREKLFF. The CDR3 DNA reads TGTGCCAGCGGAAGTAGCGGGAGGGAAAAACTGTTTTTT. The genes are TRBV7-2 and TRBJ1-4, with no clear D. Germline values: CDR1 SGHTA, CDR2 FQGNSA. This CDR3 is built from 13 residues. V lost 8 bases and J lost 8, with 15 bases in between. Full variable domain (rest looked up from reference TRBV7-2 and TRBJ1-4): GAGVSQSPSNKVTEKGKDVELRCDPISGHTALYWYRQSLGQGLEFLIYFQGNSAPDKSGLPSDRFSAERTGGSVSTLTIQRTQQEDSAVYLCASGSSGREKLFFGSGTQLSVL.